What follows are 29 T cell receptor beta chains derived from one specimen sequenced in a study of shared clonotypes between healthy human individuals. The repertoire was sequenced with immunoSEQ multiplex PCR; TCRdb's copy has only in-frame clones and lacks some. The sample consists of some 2 million clones, 85% to 95% of them appearing once. The material sequenced was naive CD4+ T cells sorted from blood. Indicated subset: CD45RA+ positively selected. All receptors derive from a man younger than 30 in good health.

Of note for this clone: Other nucleotide sequences from this sample produce the same CDR3. The rearrangement links TRBV7-9 to TRBJ2-2; D is unresolved. Deletions cut 5 bases from V and 4 bases from J, with 5 bases between. CDR3 length: 12 amino acids. Germline CDR1 and CDR2: SEHNR and FQNEAQ (reference sequence). In nucleotides, the CDR3 is TGTGCCAGCAGCAGCCTCACCGGGGAGCTGTTTTTT. This encodes CASSSLTGELFF.

The rearrangement uses TRBV7-2 and TRBJ2-7, with 10 bases identical to TRBD2. The length of the CDR3 is 16 residues. Looked up from germline, CDR1 is SGHTA and CDR2 is FQGNSA. Trimming at V came to 2 bases and at J to 3 bases, leaving 7 bases not matched to a gene. This CDR3 is CASSLRKREGVYEQYF. The DNA of the CDR3 is TGTGCCAGCAGCTTACGAAAGCGGGAGGGTGTCTACGAGCAGTACTTC.

The rearrangement links TRBV6-1 to TRBJ2-3; 8 bases agree with TRBD2. CDR1 and CDR2 from the germline V gene are MNHNS and SASEGT. CDR3 length: 14 residues. V lost 8 bases and J lost 3; bases outside the gene matches: 7. The CDR3 is CASLITSGTDTQYF. The CDR3 DNA follows: TGTGCCAGCCTTATTACTAGCGGAACAGATACGCAGTATTTT.

CDR3: CASSTGTPGDTQYF. DNA of the CDR3: TGCGCCAGCAGTACGGGGACCCCTGGGGATACGCAGTATTTT. This chain joins TRBV10-2 and TRBJ2-3; the D call may be TRBD1 or TRBD2 (5 bases each). The CDR3 has 14 amino acids. Trimming pared 5 bases from V and 6 bases from J, leaving 15 bases between. Looked up from germline, CDR1 is WSHSY and CDR2 is SAAADI.

The rearrangement joins TRBV5-1 to TRBJ1-5; no firm D call. The length of the CDR3 is 14 residues. Trimming removed 4 bases from V and 11 bases from J, with 19 bases in between. Germline lookup yields CDR1 SGHRS and CDR2 YFSETQ. CDR3 in DNA: TGCGCCAGCAGCCCTGGCCCCACTGATCAAGCCCAGCATTTT. Translating gives CASSPGPTDQAQHF.

The chain couples TRBV11-2 to TRBJ1-5, with 11 bases that match TRBD1. The CDR3 is 14 amino acids. The germline CDR1 and CDR2 sequences are SGHAT and FQNNGV. After removal of 1 base from V and 7 bases from J, the junction contained 0 bases not matched to a gene. The DNA of the CDR3 is TGTGCCAGCAGCTTAGGGACAGGGGGCCAGCCCCAGCATTTT. Its translation: CASSLGTGGQPQHF.

The chain uses TRBV19 and TRBJ1-2; 7 bases line up with TRBD1. This CDR3 comprises 13 residues. Trimming removed 4 bases from V and 8 bases from J; junction bases left unmatched: 7. Per the germline V gene, CDR1 is LNHDA and CDR2 is SQIVND (reference sequence). CDR3 amino acids: CASSTGTAMGYTF. The CDR3 nucleotides are TGTGCCAGTAGTACGGGGACAGCCATGGGCTACACCTTC.

The rearrangement uses TRBV28 and TRBJ2-5; 7 bases agree with TRBD2. Trimming cost V 4 bases and J 4 bases; bases outside gene matches: 15. This CDR3 comprises 17 residues. In germline, CDR1 is MDHEN, CDR2 SYDVKM. The CDR3 DNA is TGTGCCAGCAGTTCCCTTTTTGGGGGGGGGTCTTCAGAGACCCAGTACTTC. This encodes CASSSLFGGGSSETQYF. The full variable domain, with the rest looked up from reference TRBV28 and TRBJ2-5, is DVKVTQSSRYLVKRTGEKVFLECVQDMDHENMFWYRQDPGLGLRLIYFSYDVKMKEKGDIPEGYSVSREKKERFSLILESASTNQTSMYLCASSSLFGGGSSETQYFGPGTRLLVL.

A note on this clone: The same CDR3 also results from other DNA sequences found in this sample. The V and J genes are TRBV7-2 and TRBJ2-3; D remains ambiguous. Per the germline V gene, CDR1 is SGHTA and CDR2 is FQGNSA. Trimming removed 5 bases from V and 3 bases from J, with 3 bases in between. The CDR3 spans 11 residues. The CDR3: CASSRTDTQYF. The CDR3 nucleotides read TGTGCCAGCAGCCGGACAGATACGCAGTATTTT.

This chain uses TRBV6-1 with TRBJ1-2, with no clear D. Germline CDR1 MNHNS, CDR2 SASEGT. Trimming stripped 2 bases from V and 0 bases from J, with 10 bases between. This CDR3 has 15 amino acids. The CDR3 bases are TGTGCCAGCAGTGAAAATGGGCCCTCTAACTATGGCTACACCTTC. Translating gives CASSENGPSNYGYTF.

The rearrangement joins TRBV7-9 to TRBJ1-1; the D is unclear. Germline lookup yields CDR1 SEHNR and CDR2 FQNEAQ (reference sequence). Trimming shortened V by 1 base and J by 10 bases, and 10 bases separated the two germline ends. The CDR3 is 12 amino acids. The CDR3 region has the DNA TGTGCCAGCAGCTTAGAGGAGTCGGGAGCTTTCTTT. Amino acid sequence: CASSLEESGAFF.

Details on this clone: The same CDR3 also results from other DNA sequences found in this sample. The chain recombines TRBV11-2 with TRBJ1-5; 7 bases align to TRBD1. There are 14 residues in the CDR3. The trim removed 5 bases at V and 2 bases at J, leaving 3 bases unmatched. Per the germline V gene, CDR1 is SGHAT and CDR2 is FQNNGV. CDR3 nucleotide sequence: TGTGCCAGCAGCCCTGGGACAGGCAATCAGCCCCAGCATTTT. Amino acids: CASSPGTGNQPQHF. Complete variable domain (other parts from reference TRBV11-2 and TRBJ1-5): EAGVAQSPRYKIIEKRQSVAFWCNPISGHATLYWYQQILGQGPKLLIQFQNNGVVDDSQLPKDRFSAERLKGVDSTLKIQPAKLEDSAVYLCASSPGTGNQPQHFGDGTRLSIL.

Details on this clone: In the same sample, other DNA sequences code for this CDR3. The gene calls are TRBV5-1 and TRBJ2-7; the match to TRBD1 covers 11 bases. The V segment lost 3 bases and the J segment 3 bases; nucleotides outside the gene matches: 5. This CDR3 has 15 amino acids. Germline V gene data show CDR1 as SGHRS and CDR2 as YFSETQ. CDR3 sequence reads: CASSSTGTGGYEQYF. For the CDR3, the DNA is TGCGCCAGCAGCTCAACCGGGACAGGGGGCTACGAGCAGTACTTC.

A note on this clone: A single base separates this from a much larger clone, so it may be a read error. The chain carries TRBV6-5 and TRBJ1-6, with D uncertain. Trimming took 5 bases from V and 0 from J, leaving 8 bases between them. Germline CDR1 reads MNHEY; CDR2 reads SVGAGI. The CDR3 is made up of 15 amino acids. CDR3 loop: CASSQQSSYNSPLHF. As DNA, the CDR3 is TGTGCCAGCAGTCAACAGAGCTCCTATAATTCACCCCTCCACTTT.

The rearrangement links TRBV12-5 to TRBJ2-7; possibly TRBD1 for D (6 bases). Trimming removed 5 bases from V and 1 base from J, with 12 bases in between. This CDR3 is built from 14 residues. Germline values: CDR1 LGHNT, CDR2 FRNRAP. CDR3 bases: TGTGCTAGTGGTATCGGACAGCTGTCCTACGAGCAGTACTTC. Encoded protein: CASGIGQLSYEQYF.

The sample holds a few counts of this clone. The CDR3 protein is CASRPGLGYGYTF. In nucleotides, the CDR3 is TGTGCCAGCAGACCCGGACTGGGCTATGGCTACACCTTC. This rearrangement joins TRBV6-5 to TRBJ1-2, with D uncertain. The CDR3 is made up of 13 amino acids. Trimming removed 6 bases at V and 4 bases at J, with 12 bases between. CDR1 MNHEY and CDR2 SVGAGI come from the germline V gene.

The chain links TRBV7-8 to TRBJ1-1; D is unresolved. Germline CDR1 reads SGHVS; CDR2 reads FQNEAQ. Trimming cost V 1 base and J 2 bases, with 8 bases left between them. The CDR3 length is 14 residues. CDR3 in amino acids: CASSLDLGNTEAFF. The CDR3 DNA sequence: TGTGCCAGCAGCTTAGATCTTGGTAACACTGAAGCTTTCTTT.

This chain joins TRBV4-1 and TRBJ1-5; D might be TRBD1 (6 bases). The CDR3 contains 13 residues. The ends were cut back, 6 bases at V and 7 bases at J, with 13 bases in the middle. Germline CDR1 is MGHRA and CDR2 is YSYEKL. CDR3 DNA sequence: TGCGCCAGCAGAGAGGACAGTTCGCAGCCCCAGCATTTT. This encodes CASREDSSQPQHF.

V and J are TRBV6-1 and TRBJ1-3, with TRBD1 identical over 7 bases. Germline loops: CDR1 MNHNS, CDR2 SASEGT. CDR3 length: 15 residues. With 3 bases clipped from V and 0 bases from J, the junction kept 2 bases outside the gene matches. CDR3: CASSETGYSGNTIYF. The CDR3 DNA reads as TGTGCCAGCAGTGAGACAGGGTACTCTGGAAACACCATATATTTT.

About this clone: Other DNA sequences in the same sample also yield this CDR3. V is TRBV5-1 and J is TRBJ2-7; TRBD1 aligns across 11 bases. The CDR3 consists of 15 residues. V shed 0 bases and J 2 bases; nucleotides not matched to a gene: 1. Germline V gives CDR1 SGHRS, CDR2 YFSETQ. CDR3 in amino acids: CASSLGTGGPYEQYF. CDR3 DNA: TGCGCCAGCAGCTTGGGGACAGGGGGCCCCTACGAGCAGTACTTC. The full variable domain, with the rest looked up from reference TRBV5-1 and TRBJ2-7, is KAGVTQTPRYLIKTRGQQVTLSCSPISGHRSVSWYQQTPGQGLQFLFEYFSETQRNKGNFPGRFSGRQFSNSRSEMNVSTLELGDSALYLCASSLGTGGPYEQYFGPGTRLTVT.

The chain carries TRBV7-9 and TRBJ2-7; TRBD1 is a possible D gene (6 bases). V was trimmed by 4 bases and J by 5 bases, leaving 18 bases between them. This CDR3 has 15 amino acids. The germline CDR1 and CDR2 sequences are SEHNR and FQNEAQ (reference sequence). This chain's CDR3 is CASSSGEGEGDEQYF. The DNA of the CDR3 is TGTGCCAGCAGCTCGGGTGAGGGGGAAGGCGACGAGCAGTACTTC.

A word on this clone: Other DNA sequences in this specimen translate into the identical CDR3. The CDR3 nucleotides read TGCGCCAGCAGCGTTGACACGAACACTGAAGCTTTCTTT. It yields the protein CASSVDTNTEAFF. The rearrangement joins TRBV5-1 to TRBJ1-1; no reliable D call. The V end lost 4 bases, the J end lost 1 base, and 8 bases lay between the germline ends. The length of the CDR3 is 13 residues. CDR1 and CDR2 from the germline V gene are SGHRS and YFSETQ.

Regarding this clone: This sample includes further DNA sequences coding for the same CDR3. The CDR3 spells CASRGQGSTEAFF. DNA for the CDR3: TGTGCAAGCCGGGGACAGGGGAGCACTGAAGCTTTCTTT. The chain recombines TRBV2 with TRBJ1-1; TRBD1 agrees at 10 bases. Germline-derived CDR1 and CDR2 are SNHLY and FYNNEI. The CDR3 covers 13 residues.

The V and J genes are TRBV6-5 and TRBJ2-7, with 7 nucleotides matching TRBD1. CDR1 is MNHEY, CDR2 SVGAGI, per germline. J lost 2 bases, V lost 6 bases, and 13 bases had no gene match. This CDR3 is 16 amino acids long. This CDR3 is CASSYGSPGQPYEQYF. DNA of the CDR3: TGTGCCAGCAGCTACGGTTCACCGGGACAGCCCTACGAGCAGTACTTC.

The chain carries TRBV10-3 and TRBJ2-7, with TRBD1 identical over 9 bases. From germline, CDR1 is ENHRY and CDR2 SYGVKD. This CDR3 has 14 amino acids. The J segment lost 6 bases and the V segment lost 6 bases, leaving 9 bases of the junction unmatched. CDR3 sequence: CAISRAGQGSEQYF. DNA of the CDR3: TGTGCCATCAGCCGAGCGGGACAGGGTAGCGAGCAGTACTTC.

The rearrangement joins TRBV29-1 to TRBJ2-7; D perhaps matches TRBD1 (5 bases). Trimming cost V 3 bases and J 0 bases, with 9 bases left between them. Germline assignment: CDR1 SQVTM and CDR2 ANQGSEA. The CDR3 loop spans 13 amino acids. The CDR3 DNA sequence: TGCAGCGTTGAGTCTCAGGGCTCCTACGAGCAGTACTTC. Protein: CSVESQGSYEQYF.

This chain links TRBV6-6 with TRBJ2-7; 7 bases are shared with TRBD1. This CDR3 region has 15 residues. The V gene end was trimmed by 6 bases and the J gene end by 5 bases; junction bases not matched to a gene: 13. Germline V lookup: CDR1 MNHNY, CDR2 SVGAGI (reference sequence). CDR3 nucleotides: TGTGCCAGCAGCCCCGGACAGGCATCGGGAAACGAGCAGTACTTC. It codes for CASSPGQASGNEQYF.

The chain carries TRBV6-1 and TRBJ1-2, with 9 bases fitting TRBD1. V trimming: 6 bases; J trimming: 4 bases; junction bases outside the gene matches: 6. Germline V gene lookup returns CDR1 MNHNS and CDR2 SASEGT. This CDR3 comprises 14 residues. DNA for the CDR3: TGTGCCAGCAGACCGACAGGGGGTAGCTATGGCTACACCTTC. It is translated as CASRPTGGSYGYTF.

V gene TRBV9 combines with J gene TRBJ1-1; possibly TRBD1 for D (5 bases). Trimming stripped 3 bases from V and 0 bases from J, with 15 bases between. Germline CDR1 reads SGDLS; CDR2 reads YYNGEE. The CDR3 has 16 amino acids. CDR3 sequence reads: CASSAGTHIMNTEAFF. CDR3 nucleotides: TGTGCCAGCAGCGCTGGGACTCACATTATGAACACTGAAGCTTTCTTT.